This T cell receptor beta chain was retrieved from a study of regulatory T cells in long-lasting Graves disease. Time point described: newly diagnosed GD, antithyroid drugs for less than 3 months. After RNA was extracted from PBMCs, the TCR library was made from it. In Xi'an, China, an endocrinology department was the source of patients. V lost 4 bases and J lost 3; bases outside the gene matches: 8. The CDR3 consists of 16 residues. CDR1 SGHRS and CDR2 YFSETQ come from the germline V gene. Investigators prepared the TCR beta libraries by applying iRepertoire HTBI primers and Arm-PCR of CDR3 regions. TCRdb fed the multiplex PCR reads into MiXCR, producing one record per CDR3 protein. This sample yields a few hundred thousand distinct CDR3 sequences, of which 14% are seen a single time; approximately 15% belongs to the top ten. The sample holds a few counts of this clonotype. The sample was also linked to a second study, of T cells in Graves' hyperthyroidism and ophthalmopathy. This second study says: The study excluded patients with uncontrolled infection, other autoimmune disease, pregnancy or lactation. HTBI primers were the set used in a first-round RT-PCR of the TCR CDR3. The blood repertoire included most of the expanded thyroid clonotypes above 0.001.

The gene calls are TRBV5-1 and TRBJ2-7; 12 nucleotides line up with TRBD2. The sample consisted of peripheral blood mononuclear cells (PBMCs), taken at new diagnosis, from a patient treated with antithyroid drugs. The receptor comes from a woman in her forties or fifties with Graves disease. CDR3 sequence (DNA): TGCGCCAGCAGCCAATCGACTAGCGGGGGCGGCTACGAGCAGTACTTC. This translates into CASSQSTSGGGYEQYF.